At least ten counts were recorded for the clone carrying this T cell receptor (beta chain). CDR1 is SGHVS and CDR2 is FQNEAQ in the germline V gene. V was shortened by 6 bases and J by 2 bases, with 13 bases between the two germline ends. There are 14 residues in the CDR3. The sample comes from a study of Graves' ophthalmopathy and Graves' hyperthyroidism. Transcripts of RNA were the source for amplifying TCR beta CDR3 regions. HTBI primers served in a first-round RT-PCR, which a second-round multiplex PCR followed. Using its own MiXCR run on the multiplex PCR reads, TCRdb lists one record per CDR3 protein. The table records over a million distinct CDR3 sequences, roughly two fifths of them present only once.

This chain uses TRBV7-8 with TRBJ1-2; D gene ambiguous. Sequencing used peripheral blood or thyroid tissue (not recorded which). This clonotype was obtained from an adult man with Graves' hyperthyroidism. The CDR3 loop reads CASRILTGNYGYTF. For the CDR3, the DNA is TGTGCCAGCAGAATCCTGACGGGCAACTATGGCTACACCTTC.